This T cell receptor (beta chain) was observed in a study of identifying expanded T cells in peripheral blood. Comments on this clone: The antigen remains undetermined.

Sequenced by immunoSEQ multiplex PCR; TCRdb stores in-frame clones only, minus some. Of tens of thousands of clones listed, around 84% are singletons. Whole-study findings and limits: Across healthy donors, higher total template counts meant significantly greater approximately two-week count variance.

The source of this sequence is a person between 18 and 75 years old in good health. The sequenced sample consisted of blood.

CDR3 amino acids: CASSWDSRFSGANVLTF. The CDR3 bases are TGTGCCAGCAGCTGGGACAGCCGTTTCTCTGGGGCCAACGTCCTGACTTTC. This chain links TRBV5-4 with TRBJ2-6, with TRBD1 matching over 7 bases. The CDR3 totals 17 residues. The ends lost 3 bases at V and 0 bases at J; junction bases unmatched: 6. Germline V CDR1 and CDR2: SGHNT, YYREEE (reference sequence).